The 17 T cell receptor beta chains reported below all come from one sample, sequenced in a study of control samples from healthy donors and cancer patients. Sequencing used immunoSEQ multiplex PCR; TCRdb keeps in-frame clones, though not all of them. The sample lists some 140,000 clones; roughly 92% were seen once. Sequenced sample: blood. All receptors come from a man aged 25 to 40 in good health.

The genes are TRBV12-3 or TRBV12-4 and TRBJ1-1; 7 bases fit TRBD1. CDR3 length: 13 amino acids. After removal of 2 bases from V and 9 bases from J, the junction contained 6 bases not matched to a gene. The CDR3 protein is CASSLHRGAKAFF. CDR3 DNA: TGTGCCAGCAGTTTACACAGGGGTGCCAAAGCTTTCTTT.

The chain is built from TRBV5-1 and TRBJ2-7, with 8 positions matching TRBD2. Per the germline V gene, CDR1 is SGHRS and CDR2 is YFSETQ. The CDR3 runs 15 residues. J was trimmed by 5 bases and V by 4 bases; bases with no gene match: 11. For the CDR3, the DNA is TGCGCCAGCAGCCTCGGAGCGGGGGACGTACACGAGCAGTACTTC. It codes for CASSLGAGDVHEQYF. Combining the CDR3 with reference TRBV5-1 and TRBJ2-7 gives the whole variable domain KAGVTQTPRYLIKTRGQQVTLSCSPISGHRSVSWYQQTPGQGLQFLFEYFSETQRNKGNFPGRFSGRQFSNSRSEMNVSTLELGDSALYLCASSLGAGDVHEQYFGPGTRLTVT.

The gene calls are TRBV2 and TRBJ2-3, with D maybe TRBD2 (6 bases). V was pared by 4 bases and J by 6 bases, with 11 bases between. The CDR3 runs to 13 residues. The germline CDR1 and CDR2 sequences are SNHLY and FYNNEI. For the CDR3, the DNA is TGTGCCAGCAGTGGGGGGGTACTTGATACGCAGTATTTT. Its translation: CASSGGVLDTQYF.

In nucleotides, the CDR3 is TGTGCCAGCAGCCGACAGCCGAATAACCCAGGCACTGAAGCTTTCTTT. Protein sequence: CASSRQPNNPGTEAFF. This chain uses TRBV7-6 with TRBJ1-1, with D tentatively TRBD1 (5 bases). The germline V gene encodes CDR1 SGHVS and CDR2 FNYEAQ. Trimming left V 5 bases short and J 4 bases short, with 20 bases between. CDR3 length: 16 residues.

This chain links TRBV19 with TRBJ2-5; no clear D gene. Germline values: CDR1 LNHDA, CDR2 SQIVND (reference sequence). The CDR3 totals 13 residues. V was trimmed by 11 bases and J by 3 bases, leaving 16 bases between them. In DNA form, the CDR3 reads TGTGCCCATAAGCCAAGGAATAAAGAGACCCAGTACTTC. Translated: CAHKPRNKETQYF.

This chain links TRBV7-8 with TRBJ2-5; 7 nucleotides line up with TRBD2. The CDR3 is made up of 16 amino acids. V shed 3 bases, J shed 5 bases, and the junction held 12 bases outside the gene matches. From germline, CDR1 is SGHVS and CDR2 FQNEAQ. CDR3 bases: TGTGCCAGCAGCTTCCCCGGAGGGGAGGGCCGGGAGACCCAGTACTTC. Its protein product is CASSFPGGEGRETQYF.

The chain combines TRBV27 with TRBJ1-1; no reliable D call. The ends were cut back, 7 bases at V and 8 bases at J, with 2 bases in the middle. The CDR3 consists of 8 residues. Germline V gene sequence: CDR1 MNHEY, CDR2 SMNVEV (reference sequence). The CDR3 sequence is CASIEAFF. The CDR3 DNA follows: TGTGCCAGCATAGAAGCTTTCTTT.

A word on this clone: Mismatch with germline at one junction end may stem from a read error. The chain employs TRBV18 and TRBJ1-2; no definite D call. The CDR3 runs 13 residues. Germline V CDR1 and CDR2: KGHSH, LQKENI. CDR3 nucleotides: TGTGCCAGCTCCCACGATAAATCCTATGGCTACACCTTT. It yields the protein CASSHDKSYGYTF.

Worth noting for this clone: Other DNA sequences in the same sample also yield this CDR3. This rearrangement joins TRBV7-9 to TRBJ2-7; D is perhaps TRBD1 or TRBD2 (5 bases each). The CDR3 sequence is 16 residues long. Trimming pared 4 bases from V and 2 bases from J, leaving 18 bases between. Per germline, CDR1 SEHNR and CDR2 FQNEAQ (reference sequence). CDR3 in DNA: TGTGCCAGCAGCTCGTTAGGGCAGGGACCAGCCTACGAGCAGTACTTC. It yields the protein CASSSLGQGPAYEQYF. The variable domain in full, completed from reference TRBV7-9 and TRBJ2-7, reads DTGVSQNPRHKITKRGQNVTFRCDPISEHNRLYWYRQTLGQGPEFLTYFQNEAQLEKSRLLSDRFSAERPKGSFSTLEIQRTEQGDSAMYLCASSSLGQGPAYEQYFGPGTRLTVT.

The V call is TRBV6-1, the J call TRBJ2-7, with unresolved D. The CDR3 extends over 15 amino acids. In germline, CDR1 is MNHNS, CDR2 SASEGT. V gave up 0 bases and J gave up 4 bases, with 13 bases separating them. CDR3 region: CASSEATAETYEQYF. Written as DNA, the CDR3 is TGTGCCAGCAGTGAAGCAACAGCAGAAACATACGAGCAGTACTTC.

The J gene is TRBJ2-7, the V gene TRBV6-5, with D perhaps assigned TRBD1 or TRBD2 (6 bases each). The CDR3 is 13 residues long. Trimming left V 8 bases short and J 5 bases short, with 16 bases between. CDR1 and CDR2 from the germline V gene are MNHEY and SVGAGI. CDR3 sequence: CASYPSGEDEQYF. As DNA, the CDR3 is TGTGCCAGCTACCCTTCAGGGGAGGACGAGCAGTACTTC.

V gene TRBV7-9 combines with J gene TRBJ2-1; perhaps TRBD2 as D (6 bases). This CDR3 contains 16 residues. V lost 6 bases and J lost 7, with 22 bases in between. Germline V gene data show CDR1 as SEHNR and CDR2 as FQNEAQ (reference sequence). This CDR3 reads CASSRKAGRPRNEQFF. CDR3 in DNA: TGTGCCAGCAGTCGGAAAGCGGGCCGCCCGCGGAATGAGCAGTTCTTC. The full variable domain, rest sourced from reference TRBV7-9 and TRBJ2-1, is DTGVSQNPRHKITKRGQNVTFRCDPISEHNRLYWYRQTLGQGPEFLTYFQNEAQLEKSRLLSDRFSAERPKGSFSTLEIQRTEQGDSAMYLCASSRKAGRPRNEQFFGPGTRLTVL.

The genes are TRBV11-1 and TRBJ2-1; D call uncertain. The V gene lost 0 bases and the J gene lost 6 bases, with 3 bases spanning the gap. Per germline, CDR1 SGHAT and CDR2 FQDESV (reference sequence). The CDR3 contains 12 residues. The CDR3 loop is CASSLAGNEQFF. The CDR3 DNA reads TGTGCCAGCAGCTTAGCCGGCAATGAGCAGTTCTTC.

The chain joins TRBV11-2 to TRBJ1-2, with a tentative D call TRBD1 (6 bases). With 5 bases removed from V and 5 bases from J, the gap between germline ends came to 9 bases. The CDR3 is 12 amino acids. Germline values: CDR1 SGHAT, CDR2 FQNNGV. CDR3 loop: CASSGTGYGYTF. CDR3 bases: TGTGCCAGCAGCGGAACAGGGTATGGCTACACCTTC.

The V call is TRBV28, the J call TRBJ1-1; D is uncertain. V lost 6 bases and J 0 bases, leaving 8 bases between the germline ends. CDR1 and CDR2 from the germline V gene are MDHEN and SYDVKM. The CDR3 has 13 amino acids. CDR3 DNA sequence: TGTGCCAGCAGGGGCACGCTGAACACTGAAGCTTTCTTT. This sequence encodes CASRGTLNTEAFF.

The chain recombines TRBV7-9 with TRBJ2-5; D assignment may be TRBD1 or TRBD2 (6 bases each). Germline CDR1 reads SEHNR; CDR2 reads FQNEAQ (reference sequence). The V end was cut by 3 bases, the J end by 4 bases, with 9 bases between. The CDR3 contains 13 residues. Written as DNA, the CDR3 is TGTGCCAGCAGCTTCCCGGGGGCAGAGACCCAGTACTTC. Translation: CASSFPGAETQYF. Full variable domain (rest looked up from reference TRBV7-9 and TRBJ2-5): DTGVSQNPRHKITKRGQNVTFRCDPISEHNRLYWYRQTLGQGPEFLTYFQNEAQLEKSRLLSDRFSAERPKGSFSTLEIQRTEQGDSAMYLCASSFPGAETQYFGPGTRLLVL.

The chain has TRBV2 and TRBJ2-1, with D tentatively TRBD1 (6 bases). This CDR3 is 13 amino acids long. Germline V CDR1 and CDR2: SNHLY, FYNNEI. V was pared by 7 bases and J by 4 bases, with 11 bases between. The CDR3 sequence: CASILGGYNEQFF. DNA for the CDR3: TGTGCCAGCATATTAGGGGGATACAATGAGCAGTTCTTC.